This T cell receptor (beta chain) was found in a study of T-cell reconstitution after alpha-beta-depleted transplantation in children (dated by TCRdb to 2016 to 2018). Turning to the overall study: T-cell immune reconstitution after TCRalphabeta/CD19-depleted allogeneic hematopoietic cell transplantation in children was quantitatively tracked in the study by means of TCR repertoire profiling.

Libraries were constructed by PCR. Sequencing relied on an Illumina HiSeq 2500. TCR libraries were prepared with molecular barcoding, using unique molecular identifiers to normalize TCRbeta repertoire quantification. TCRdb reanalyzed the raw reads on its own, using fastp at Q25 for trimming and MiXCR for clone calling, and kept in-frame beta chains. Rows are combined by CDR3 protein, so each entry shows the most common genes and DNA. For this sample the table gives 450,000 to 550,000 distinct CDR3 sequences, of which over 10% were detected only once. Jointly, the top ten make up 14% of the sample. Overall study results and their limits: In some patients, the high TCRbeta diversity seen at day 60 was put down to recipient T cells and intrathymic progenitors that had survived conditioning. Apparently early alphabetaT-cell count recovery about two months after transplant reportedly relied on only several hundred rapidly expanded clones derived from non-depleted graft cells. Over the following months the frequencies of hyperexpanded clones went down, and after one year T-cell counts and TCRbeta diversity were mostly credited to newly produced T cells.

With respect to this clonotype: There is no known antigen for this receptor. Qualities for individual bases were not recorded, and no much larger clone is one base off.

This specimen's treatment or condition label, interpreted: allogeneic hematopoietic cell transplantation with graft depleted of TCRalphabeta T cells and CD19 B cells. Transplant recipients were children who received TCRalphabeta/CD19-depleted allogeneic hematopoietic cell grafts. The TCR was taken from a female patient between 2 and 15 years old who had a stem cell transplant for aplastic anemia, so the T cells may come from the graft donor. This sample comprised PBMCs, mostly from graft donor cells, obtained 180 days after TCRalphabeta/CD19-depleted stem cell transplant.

CDR3 region: CSAGDRTEPSEKLFF. The base sequence is TGCAGTGCTGGGGACCGGACAGAGCCTTCTGAAAAACTGTTTTTT. The chain is assembled from TRBV20-1 and TRBJ1-4; tentative D gene TRBD1, with 6 bases matching. The CDR3 starts with the cysteine, ends with the phenylalanine, and has 15 residues. The DNA shown is the 45-base CDR3, in frame from base 1. According to the germline V gene (reference sequence), CDR1 reads DFQATT and CDR2 reads SNEGSKA. Deletion took 5 bases off V and 7 bases off J, with a span of 20 bases between the germline ends.